Shown below are 19 T cell receptor beta chains from a single sample sequenced in a study of blood T cells in healthy people across ages. Combining a sample-barcoded 5' primer with a J-beta primer mix, a second PCR ran for roughly 7 to 12 cycles. TCRdb fed the 5' RACE reads into MiXCR, producing one record per CDR3 protein. The table shows about 1.8 million distinct CDR3 sequences, with about 50% occurring only once. The specimen sequenced was blood. Receptor source: a woman between 35 and 50 years old in good health.

The rearrangement links TRBV20-1 to TRBJ2-1, with 9 bases identical to TRBD2. The V gene's germline CDR1 is DFQATT and CDR2 SNEGSKA (reference sequence). The CDR3 runs 15 residues. V dropped 3 bases and J dropped 8; count of bases not matched to a gene: 11. CDR3 residues: CSASSGTSFSDEQFF. The CDR3 nucleotides are TGCAGTGCTAGCTCCGGGACTAGCTTCTCCGATGAGCAGTTCTTC.

This sequence joins TRBV5-1 and TRBJ2-7; tentative D call: TRBD1 (6 bases). CDR1 and CDR2 (germline): SGHRS, YFSETQ. There are 16 residues in the CDR3. The ends were cut back, 0 bases at V and 2 bases at J, with 15 bases in the middle. CDR3 sequence: CASSLGAGTKTYEQYF. DNA for the CDR3: TGCGCCAGCAGCTTGGGGGCCGGGACAAAAACCTACGAGCAGTACTTC.

This clonotype was picked up a small number of times. V and J are TRBV4-1 and TRBJ1-2; perhaps TRBD1 as D (6 bases). The CDR3 runs to 15 residues. In germline, CDR1 is MGHRA, CDR2 YSYEKL. V lost 4 bases to trimming and J lost 0 bases, with 12 bases between them. In DNA, the CDR3 is TGCGCCAGCAGCCCCCGACAGGAACCTAACTATGGCTACACCTTC. Translating it yields CASSPRQEPNYGYTF.

The chain uses TRBV27 and TRBJ2-7; D possibly corresponds to TRBD2 (5 bases). Germline CDR1 and CDR2: MNHEY and SMNVEV (reference sequence). This CDR3 contains 13 residues. Trimming took off 9 bases at V and 3 bases at J, with 15 bases between the two ends. The CDR3 here is CARRVSSVYEQYF. Written as DNA, the CDR3 is TGTGCCAGGAGGGTTAGCTCGGTCTACGAGCAGTACTTC.

The V and J genes are TRBV20-1 and TRBJ2-7, with D unclear. In germline, CDR1 is DFQATT, CDR2 SNEGSKA (reference sequence). The CDR3 consists of 10 residues. Deletions cut 5 bases from V and 3 bases from J, with 5 bases between. Here the CDR3 DNA reads TGCAGTGCTTTATACTACGAGCAGTACTTC. Protein sequence: CSALYYEQYF.

The V gene is TRBV12-3 or TRBV12-4, the J gene TRBJ1-4, with D possibly being TRBD1 (5 bases). V was clipped by 5 bases and J by 11 bases, with 9 bases between them. This CDR3 region has 11 residues. The CDR3 region has the DNA TGTGCCAGCAGTACCGGGACGAAACTGTTTTTT. This sequence encodes CASSTGTKLFF.

The rearrangement joins TRBV24-1 to TRBJ2-3; TRBD2 matches at 15 bases. V lost 3 bases to trimming and J lost 7 bases; unmatched junction nucleotides: 7. The germline gives CDR1 KGHDR, CDR2 SFDVKD. This CDR3 region has 17 residues. The CDR3 loop reads CATSDLGLAGGLNTQYF. DNA of the CDR3: TGTGCCACCAGTGATCTAGGACTAGCGGGGGGGTTGAATACGCAGTATTTT.

The CDR3 bases are TGTGCCAGCAGCGCCCAGCGGACTAGCTCTGAGACCCAGTACTTC. Translated: CASSAQRTSSETQYF. The rearrangement links TRBV9 to TRBJ2-5, with 8 bases fitting TRBD2. Trimming took 3 bases from V and 5 from J; bases not matched to a gene: 9. Looked up from germline, CDR1 is SGDLS and CDR2 is YYNGEE. The CDR3 runs 15 residues. The whole variable domain, filled in from reference TRBV9 and TRBJ2-5, reads DSGVTQTPKHLITATGQRVTLRCSPRSGDLSVYWYQQSLDQGLQFLIQYYNGEERAKGNILERFSAQQFPDLHSELNLSSLELGDSALYFCASSAQRTSSETQYFGPGTRLLVL.

The chain joins TRBV27 to TRBJ2-5; D possibly uses TRBD1 or TRBD2 (5 bases each). This CDR3 contains 16 residues. Germline CDR1 MNHEY, CDR2 SMNVEV (reference sequence). Trimming took 2 bases from V and 1 from J, leaving 14 bases between them. CDR3 residues: CASSLRGSGVQETQYF. The CDR3 DNA follows: TGTGCCAGCAGTTTAAGGGGCAGCGGAGTCCAAGAGACCCAGTACTTC.

CDR3 in DNA: TGTGCCACCAGTACCAGCGGGGGGGCCGTTTTTAGTGAGCAGTTCTTC. Translation: CATSTSGGAVFSEQFF. This chain connects TRBV24-1 to TRBJ2-1; 10 bases align to TRBD2. The CDR3 covers 16 residues. Germline V gene data show CDR1 as KGHDR and CDR2 as SFDVKD. V was clipped by 6 bases and J by 9 bases; unmatched bases: 13.

The chain employs TRBV5-6 and TRBJ1-2; D remains unclear. CDR1 SGHDT and CDR2 YYEEEE come from the germline V gene. This CDR3 is 15 amino acids long. Trimming pared 5 bases from V and 7 bases from J, leaving 21 bases between. For the CDR3, the DNA is TGTGCCAGCAGATCCCGCGAACCCTTCAAGGGTGGCTACACCTTC. Translating gives CASRSREPFKGGYTF.

The V and J genes are TRBV29-1 and TRBJ2-1; D unresolved. V dropped 8 bases and J dropped 3 bases, with 17 bases sitting between them. This CDR3 is built from 14 residues. Looked up from germline, CDR1 is SQVTM and CDR2 is ANQGSEA. The DNA for the CDR3 is TGCAGCCCCCATTTGTCCGGCCGCTACAATGAGCAGTTCTTC. Amino acids: CSPHLSGRYNEQFF.

This clonotype was recorded a few times. The V call is TRBV27, the J call TRBJ2-7, with unresolved D. This CDR3 has 14 residues. V was pared by 5 bases and J by 3 bases, with 14 bases between. Germline V gene data show CDR1 as MNHEY and CDR2 as SMNVEV (reference sequence). The CDR3, as DNA: TGTGCCAGCAGTCCAAGAAGGGCCGGCTACGAGCAGTACTTC. It encodes CASSPRRAGYEQYF.

This chain uses TRBV5-1 with TRBJ1-1; 9 bases map to TRBD1. The junction had 11 bases not matched to a gene; V was cut back by 4 bases and J by 4 bases. The CDR3 sequence is 16 residues long. Per germline, CDR1 SGHRS and CDR2 YFSETQ. This CDR3 reads CASSQAGTGSSTEAFF. CDR3 bases: TGCGCCAGCAGCCAAGCCGGGACAGGGAGTAGCACTGAAGCTTTCTTT.

The rearrangement uses TRBV12-3 or TRBV12-4 and TRBJ1-6; D might be TRBD1 (5 bases). This CDR3 region has 15 residues. The V end was cut by 2 bases, the J end by 4 bases, with 9 bases between. CDR3 coding DNA: TGTGCCAGCAGTTTAATTGGGGGGTATAATTCACCCCTCCACTTT. Its protein product is CASSLIGGYNSPLHF.

This clonotype appeared a few times. The rearrangement joins TRBV20-1 to TRBJ2-3, with TRBD2 matching 10 bases. Per the germline V gene, CDR1 is DFQATT and CDR2 is SNEGSKA (reference sequence). The CDR3 has 15 residues. J was trimmed by 1 base and V by 6 bases; bases with no gene match: 7. CDR3 sequence: CSATKTSGGTDTQYF. CDR3 nucleotides: TGCAGTGCGACCAAAACTAGCGGGGGCACAGATACGCAGTATTTT.

The chain carries TRBV6-1 and TRBJ1-5; D ambiguous. V was cut by 1 base and J by 1 base, with 14 bases left in between. This CDR3 spans 17 amino acids. The germline CDR1 and CDR2 sequences are MNHNS and SASEGT. CDR3: CASSEGKLDGSNQPQHF. The CDR3 nucleotides read TGTGCCAGCAGTGAAGGCAAACTGGACGGGAGCAATCAGCCCCAGCATTTT.

This clonotype was observed a few times. The V gene is TRBV6-1, the J gene TRBJ2-1; 7 positions match TRBD1. The CDR3 is 14 residues long. The V gene end was trimmed by 7 bases and the J gene end by 1 base; junction bases not matched to a gene: 4. From germline, CDR1 is MNHNS and CDR2 SASEGT. The CDR3 spells CASNRQGSYNEQFF. CDR3 nucleotides: TGTGCCAGCAATCGACAGGGTTCCTACAATGAGCAGTTCTTC.

The rearrangement uses TRBV7-9 and TRBJ2-5, with a tentative D call TRBD2 (7 bases). The ends were cut back, 5 bases at V and 4 bases at J, with 14 bases in the middle. The CDR3 extends over 14 amino acids. The V gene's germline CDR1 is SEHNR and CDR2 FQNEAQ (reference sequence). CDR3 bases: TGTGCCAGCAGCCCTCGGGCGGGGGCAGAGACCCAGTACTTC. It translates to CASSPRAGAETQYF.